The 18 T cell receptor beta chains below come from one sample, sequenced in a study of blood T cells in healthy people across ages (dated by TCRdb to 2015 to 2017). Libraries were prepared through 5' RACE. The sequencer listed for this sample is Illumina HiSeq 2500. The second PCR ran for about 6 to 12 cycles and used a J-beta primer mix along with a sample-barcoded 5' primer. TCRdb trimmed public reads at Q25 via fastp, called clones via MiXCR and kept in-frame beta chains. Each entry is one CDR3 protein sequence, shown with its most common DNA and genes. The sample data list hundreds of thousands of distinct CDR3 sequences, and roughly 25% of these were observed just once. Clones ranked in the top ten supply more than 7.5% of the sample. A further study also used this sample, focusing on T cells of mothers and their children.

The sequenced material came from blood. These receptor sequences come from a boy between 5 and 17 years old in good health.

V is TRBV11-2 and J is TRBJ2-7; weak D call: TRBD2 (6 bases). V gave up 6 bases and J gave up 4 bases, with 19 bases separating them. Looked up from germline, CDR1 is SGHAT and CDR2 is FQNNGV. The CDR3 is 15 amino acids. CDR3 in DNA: TGTGCCAGCAGGATTCCGGGACTGCGGGCTTACGAGCAGTACTTC. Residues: CASRIPGLRAYEQYF.

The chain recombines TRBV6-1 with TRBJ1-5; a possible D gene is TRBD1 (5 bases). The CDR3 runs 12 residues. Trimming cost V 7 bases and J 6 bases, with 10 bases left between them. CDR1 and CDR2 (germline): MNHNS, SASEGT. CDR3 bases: TGTGCCAGCATGGGGGAGGTTCAGCCCCAGCATTTT. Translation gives CASMGEVQPQHF.

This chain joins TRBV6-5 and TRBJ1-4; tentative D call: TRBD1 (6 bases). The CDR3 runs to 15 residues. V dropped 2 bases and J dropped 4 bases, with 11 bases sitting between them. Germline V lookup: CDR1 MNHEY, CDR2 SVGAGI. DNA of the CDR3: TGTGCCAGCAGTTACAGGGGAGGGGGTAATGAAAAACTGTTTTTT. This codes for CASSYRGGGNEKLFF.

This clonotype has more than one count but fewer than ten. The CDR3 nucleotides read TGCAGTGCCATACAGGGGGCAAATACGCAGTATTTT. This sequence encodes CSAIQGANTQYF. The J gene is TRBJ2-3, the V gene TRBV20-1, with 9 nucleotides matching TRBD1. J was trimmed by 7 bases and V by 6 bases; bases with no gene match: 5. CDR3 length: 12 residues. In germline, CDR1 is DFQATT, CDR2 SNEGSKA (reference sequence).

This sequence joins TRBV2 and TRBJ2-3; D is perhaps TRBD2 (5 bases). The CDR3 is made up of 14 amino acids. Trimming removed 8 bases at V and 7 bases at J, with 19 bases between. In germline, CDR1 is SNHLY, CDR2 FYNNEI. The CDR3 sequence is CASQNRLRENTQYF. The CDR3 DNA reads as TGTGCCAGCCAAAACCGACTGAGGGAGAATACGCAGTATTTT.

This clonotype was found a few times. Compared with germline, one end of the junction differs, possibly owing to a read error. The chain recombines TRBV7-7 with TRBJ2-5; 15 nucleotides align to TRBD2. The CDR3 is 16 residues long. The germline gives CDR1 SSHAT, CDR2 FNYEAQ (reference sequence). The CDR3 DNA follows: TGTGCTAGCAGCGCCGGACTAGCGGGGGGGTTTGAGACCCAGTACTTC. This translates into CASSAGLAGGFETQYF.

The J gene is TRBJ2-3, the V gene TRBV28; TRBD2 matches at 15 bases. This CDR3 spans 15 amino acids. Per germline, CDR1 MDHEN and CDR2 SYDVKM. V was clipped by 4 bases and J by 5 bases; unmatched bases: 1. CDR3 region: CASSWGLAGGDTQYF. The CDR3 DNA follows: TGTGCCAGCAGTTGGGGACTAGCGGGGGGAGATACGCAGTATTTT.

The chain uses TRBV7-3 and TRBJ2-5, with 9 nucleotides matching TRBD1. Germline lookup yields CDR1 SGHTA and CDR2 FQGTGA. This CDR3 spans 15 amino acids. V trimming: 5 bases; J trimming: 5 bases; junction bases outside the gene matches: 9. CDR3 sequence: CASSTSTGGKETQYF. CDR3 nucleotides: TGTGCCAGCAGCACCTCGACAGGGGGGAAGGAGACCCAGTACTTC.

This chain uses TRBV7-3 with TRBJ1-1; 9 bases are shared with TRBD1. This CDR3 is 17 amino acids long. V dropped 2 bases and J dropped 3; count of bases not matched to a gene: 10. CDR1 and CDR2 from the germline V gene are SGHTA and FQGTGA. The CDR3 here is CASSLYGVGTGYTEAFF. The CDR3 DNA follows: TGTGCCAGCAGCTTATATGGGGTGGGGACAGGGTACACTGAAGCTTTCTTT.

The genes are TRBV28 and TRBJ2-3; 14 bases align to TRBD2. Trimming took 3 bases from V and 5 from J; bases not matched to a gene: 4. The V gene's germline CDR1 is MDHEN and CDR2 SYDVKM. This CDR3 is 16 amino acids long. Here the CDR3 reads CASSFSGLAGEDTQYF. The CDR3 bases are TGTGCCAGCAGTTTCTCGGGACTAGCGGGAGAAGATACGCAGTATTTT.

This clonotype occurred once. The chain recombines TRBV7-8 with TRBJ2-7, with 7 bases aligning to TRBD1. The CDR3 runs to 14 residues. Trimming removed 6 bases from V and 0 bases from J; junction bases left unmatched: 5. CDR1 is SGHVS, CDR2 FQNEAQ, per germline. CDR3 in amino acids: CASSYRGASYEQYF. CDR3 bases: TGTGCCAGCAGTTACAGGGGAGCCTCCTACGAGCAGTACTTC.

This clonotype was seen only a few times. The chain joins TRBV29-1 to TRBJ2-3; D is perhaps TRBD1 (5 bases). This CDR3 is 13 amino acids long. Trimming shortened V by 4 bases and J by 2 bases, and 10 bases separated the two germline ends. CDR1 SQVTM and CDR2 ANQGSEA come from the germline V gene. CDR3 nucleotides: TGCAGCGTTGTGGGGCTCAACACAGATACGCAGTATTTT. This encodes CSVVGLNTDTQYF.

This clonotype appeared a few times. The chain's CDR3 is CAISDGGALTGELFF. CDR3 DNA sequence: TGTGCCATCAGTGACGGTGGGGCCCTTACCGGGGAGCTGTTTTTT. This rearrangement joins TRBV10-3 to TRBJ2-2; the D gene is possibly TRBD1 (5 bases). The CDR3 sequence is 15 residues long. The V gene lost 3 bases and the J gene lost 5 bases, with 13 bases spanning the gap. The germline gives CDR1 ENHRY, CDR2 SYGVKD.

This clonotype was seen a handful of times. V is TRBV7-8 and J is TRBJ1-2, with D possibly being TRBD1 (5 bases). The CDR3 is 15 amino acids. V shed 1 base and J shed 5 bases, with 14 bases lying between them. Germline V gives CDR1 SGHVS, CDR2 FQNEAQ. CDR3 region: CASSLVVGGGYGYTF. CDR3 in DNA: TGTGCCAGCAGCTTAGTCGTCGGGGGAGGGTATGGCTACACCTTC.

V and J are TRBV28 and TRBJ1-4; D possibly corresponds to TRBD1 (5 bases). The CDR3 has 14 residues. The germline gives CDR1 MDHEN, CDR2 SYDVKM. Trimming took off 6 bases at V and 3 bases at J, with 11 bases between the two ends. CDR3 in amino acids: CASSGGYPNEKLFF. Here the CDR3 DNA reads TGTGCCAGCAGCGGGGGATACCCTAATGAAAAACTGTTTTTT.

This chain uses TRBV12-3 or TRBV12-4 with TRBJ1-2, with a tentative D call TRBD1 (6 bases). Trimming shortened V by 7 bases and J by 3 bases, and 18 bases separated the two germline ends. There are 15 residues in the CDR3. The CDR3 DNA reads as TGTGCCAGCAACCCCCCGGGAAGGGGGGACTATGGCTACACCTTC. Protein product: CASNPPGRGDYGYTF.

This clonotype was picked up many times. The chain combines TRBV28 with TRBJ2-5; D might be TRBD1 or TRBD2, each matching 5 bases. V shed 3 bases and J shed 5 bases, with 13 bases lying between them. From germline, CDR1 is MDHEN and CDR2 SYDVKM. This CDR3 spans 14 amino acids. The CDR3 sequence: CASSFSGTEETQYF. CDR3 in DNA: TGTGCCAGCAGTTTTAGTGGGACGGAGGAGACCCAGTACTTC.

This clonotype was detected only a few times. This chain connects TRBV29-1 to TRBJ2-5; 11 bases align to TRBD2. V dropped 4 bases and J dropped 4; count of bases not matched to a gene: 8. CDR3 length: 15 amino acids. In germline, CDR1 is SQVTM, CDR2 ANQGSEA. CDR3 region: CSVAPRLAGRETQYF. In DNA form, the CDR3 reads TGCAGCGTTGCCCCACGACTAGCGGGGAGAGAGACCCAGTACTTC.